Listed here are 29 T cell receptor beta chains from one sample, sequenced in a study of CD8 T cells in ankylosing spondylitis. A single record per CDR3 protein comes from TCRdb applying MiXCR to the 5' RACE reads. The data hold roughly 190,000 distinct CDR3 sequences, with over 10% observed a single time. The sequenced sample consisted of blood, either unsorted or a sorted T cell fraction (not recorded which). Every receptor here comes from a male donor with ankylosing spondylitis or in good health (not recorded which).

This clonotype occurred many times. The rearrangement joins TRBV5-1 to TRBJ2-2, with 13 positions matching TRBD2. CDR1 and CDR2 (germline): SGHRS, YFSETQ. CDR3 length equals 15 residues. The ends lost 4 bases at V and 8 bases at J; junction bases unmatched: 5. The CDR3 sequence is CASSAGTSGTGELFF. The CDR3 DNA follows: TGCGCCAGCAGCGCCGGGACTAGCGGGACAGGGGAGCTGTTTTTT.

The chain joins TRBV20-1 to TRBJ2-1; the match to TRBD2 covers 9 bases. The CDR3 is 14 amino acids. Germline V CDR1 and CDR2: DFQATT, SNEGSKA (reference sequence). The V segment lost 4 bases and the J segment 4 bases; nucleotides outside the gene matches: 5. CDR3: CSAMGLAFYNEQFF. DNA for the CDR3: TGCAGTGCTATGGGACTAGCTTTTTACAATGAGCAGTTCTTC.

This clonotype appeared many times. This CDR3 reads CASGRGFSSYEQYF. The CDR3 bases are TGTGCCAGCGGACGTGGCTTTAGCTCCTACGAGCAGTACTTC. The chain combines TRBV5-6 with TRBJ2-7, with D hard to call. This CDR3 has 14 residues. V was clipped by 7 bases and J by 0 bases, with 14 bases between them. Germline CDR1 reads SGHDT; CDR2 reads YYEEEE.

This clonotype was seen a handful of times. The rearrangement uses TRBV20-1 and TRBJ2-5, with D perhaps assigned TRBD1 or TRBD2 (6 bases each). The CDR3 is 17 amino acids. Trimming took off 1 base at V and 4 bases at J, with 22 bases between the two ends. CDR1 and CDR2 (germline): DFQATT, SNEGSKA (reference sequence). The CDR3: CSARGWSGEEVGETQYF. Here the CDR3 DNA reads TGCAGTGCTAGAGGGTGGTCAGGGGAGGAAGTTGGAGAGACCCAGTACTTC.

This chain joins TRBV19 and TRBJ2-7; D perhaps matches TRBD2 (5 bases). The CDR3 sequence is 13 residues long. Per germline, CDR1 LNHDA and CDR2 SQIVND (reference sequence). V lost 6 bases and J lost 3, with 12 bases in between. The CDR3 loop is CASSHSGFYEQYF. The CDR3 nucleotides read TGTGCCAGTAGCCATTCGGGGTTCTACGAGCAGTACTTC.

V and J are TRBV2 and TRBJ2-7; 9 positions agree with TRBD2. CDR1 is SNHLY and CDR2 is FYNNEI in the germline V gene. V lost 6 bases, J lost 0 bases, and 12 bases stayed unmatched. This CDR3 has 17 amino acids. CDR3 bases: TGTGCCAGCAGCGCCAGCCCGCTAGCGGGACCCTCCTACGAGCAGTACTTC. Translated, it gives CASSASPLAGPSYEQYF.

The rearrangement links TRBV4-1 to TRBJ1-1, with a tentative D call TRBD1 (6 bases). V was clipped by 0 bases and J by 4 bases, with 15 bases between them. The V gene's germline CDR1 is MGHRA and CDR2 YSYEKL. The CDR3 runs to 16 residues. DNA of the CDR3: TGCGCCAGCAGCCAAGAGGTCACAGGGACCCTCACTGAAGCTTTCTTT. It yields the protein CASSQEVTGTLTEAFF.

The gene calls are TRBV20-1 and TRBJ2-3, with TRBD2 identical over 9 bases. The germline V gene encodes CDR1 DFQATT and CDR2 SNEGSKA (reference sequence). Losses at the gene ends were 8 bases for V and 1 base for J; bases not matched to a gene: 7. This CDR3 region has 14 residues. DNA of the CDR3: TGCAGTAGTAGGCGGGAGGGAGGCACAGATACGCAGTATTTT. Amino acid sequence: CSSRREGGTDTQYF.

CDR3 coding DNA: TGTGCCAGCAAGACGGGACTAGCGGGAGGGCCTGGCACAGATACGCAGTATTTT. It translates to CASKTGLAGGPGTDTQYF. The rearrangement joins TRBV27 to TRBJ2-3; 16 positions match TRBD2. This CDR3 has 18 residues. With 7 bases clipped from V and 1 base from J, the junction kept 8 bases outside the gene matches. Germline CDR1 and CDR2: MNHEY and SMNVEV (reference sequence).

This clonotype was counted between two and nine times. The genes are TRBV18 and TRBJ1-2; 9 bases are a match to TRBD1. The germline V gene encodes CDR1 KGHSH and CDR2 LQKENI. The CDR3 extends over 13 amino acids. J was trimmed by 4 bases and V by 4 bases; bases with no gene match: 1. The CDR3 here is CASSRDRVYGYTF. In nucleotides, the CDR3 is TGTGCCAGCTCACGGGACAGGGTCTATGGCTACACCTTC.

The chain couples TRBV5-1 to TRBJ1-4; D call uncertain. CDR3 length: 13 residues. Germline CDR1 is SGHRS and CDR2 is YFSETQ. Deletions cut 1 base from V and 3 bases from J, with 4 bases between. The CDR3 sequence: CASSLFPNEKLFF. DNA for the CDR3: TGCGCCAGCAGCTTGTTTCCTAATGAAAAACTGTTTTTT.

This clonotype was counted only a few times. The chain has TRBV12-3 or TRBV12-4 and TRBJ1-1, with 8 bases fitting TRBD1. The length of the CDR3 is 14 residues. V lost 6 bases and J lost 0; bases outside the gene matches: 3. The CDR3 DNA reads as TGTGCCAGCAGGGGACAGGTTCTGAACACTGAAGCTTTCTTT. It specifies CASRGQVLNTEAFF.

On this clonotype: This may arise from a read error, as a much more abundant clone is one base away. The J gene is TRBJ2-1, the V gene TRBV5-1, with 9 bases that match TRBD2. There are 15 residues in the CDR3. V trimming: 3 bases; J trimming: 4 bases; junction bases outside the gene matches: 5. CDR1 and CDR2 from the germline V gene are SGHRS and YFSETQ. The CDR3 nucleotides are TGCGCCAGCAGCTCCCTTCTAGCGGGGTACAATGAGCAGTTCTTC. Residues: CASSSLLAGYNEQFF.

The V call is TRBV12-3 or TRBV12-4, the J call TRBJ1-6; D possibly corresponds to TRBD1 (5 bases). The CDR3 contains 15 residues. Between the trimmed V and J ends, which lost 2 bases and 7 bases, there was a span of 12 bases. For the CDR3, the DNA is TGTGCCAGCAGTTTACAGGGACCGTCAAATTCACCCCTCCACTTT. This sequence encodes CASSLQGPSNSPLHF.

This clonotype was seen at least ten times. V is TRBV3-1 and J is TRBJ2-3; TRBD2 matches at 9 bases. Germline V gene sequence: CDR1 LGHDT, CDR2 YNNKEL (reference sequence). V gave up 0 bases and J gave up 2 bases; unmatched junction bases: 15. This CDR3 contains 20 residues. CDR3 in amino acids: CASSQEVGRLAETYTDTQYF. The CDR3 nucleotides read TGTGCCAGCAGCCAAGAGGTAGGGCGACTAGCGGAGACCTACACAGATACGCAGTATTTT.

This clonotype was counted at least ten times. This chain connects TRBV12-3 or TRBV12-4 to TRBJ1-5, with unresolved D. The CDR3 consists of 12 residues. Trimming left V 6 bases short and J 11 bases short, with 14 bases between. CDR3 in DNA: TGTGCCAGCAGCATAGACGGAAACGCCCAGCATTTT. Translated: CASSIDGNAQHF.

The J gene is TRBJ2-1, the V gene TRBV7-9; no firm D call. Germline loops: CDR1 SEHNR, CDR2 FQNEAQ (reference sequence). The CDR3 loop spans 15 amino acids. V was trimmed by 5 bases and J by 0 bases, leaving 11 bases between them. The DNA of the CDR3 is TGTGCCAGCAGCCTCACGATGGGCTCCTACAATGAGCAGTTCTTC. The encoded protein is CASSLTMGSYNEQFF.

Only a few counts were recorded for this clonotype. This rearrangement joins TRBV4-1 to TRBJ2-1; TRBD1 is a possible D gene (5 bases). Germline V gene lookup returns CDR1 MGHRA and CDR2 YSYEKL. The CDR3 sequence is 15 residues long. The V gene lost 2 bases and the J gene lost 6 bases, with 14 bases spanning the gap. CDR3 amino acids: CASSQNQGTFNEQFF. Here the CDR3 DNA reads TGCGCCAGCAGCCAAAATCAGGGAACTTTCAATGAGCAGTTCTTC.

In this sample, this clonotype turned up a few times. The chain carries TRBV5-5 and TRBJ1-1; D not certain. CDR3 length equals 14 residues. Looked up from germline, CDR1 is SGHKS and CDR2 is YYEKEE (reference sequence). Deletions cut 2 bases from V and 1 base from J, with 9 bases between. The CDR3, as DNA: TGTGCCAGCAGCTTTAATCCGCAGAACACTGAAGCTTTCTTT. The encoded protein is CASSFNPQNTEAFF. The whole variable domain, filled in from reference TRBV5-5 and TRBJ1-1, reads DAGVTQSPTHLIKTRGQQVTLRCSPISGHKSVSWYQQVLGQGPQFIFQYYEKEERGRGNFPDRFSARQFPNYSSELNVNALLLGDSALYLCASSFNPQNTEAFFGQGTRLTVV.

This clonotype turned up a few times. The CDR3 region has the DNA TGTGCCAGCAGTTTCAGTGCCCTCTACGAGCAGTACTTC. Translated, it gives CASSFSALYEQYF. The rearrangement uses TRBV12-3 or TRBV12-4 and TRBJ2-7; D unclear. Trimming took off 3 bases at V and 3 bases at J, with 9 bases between the two ends. This CDR3 region has 13 residues.

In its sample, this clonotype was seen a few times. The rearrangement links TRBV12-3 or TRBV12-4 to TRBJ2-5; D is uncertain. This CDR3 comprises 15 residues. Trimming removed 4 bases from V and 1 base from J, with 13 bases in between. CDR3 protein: CASSSLTNLQETQYF. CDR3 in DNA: TGTGCCAGCAGTTCCCTGACCAACCTCCAAGAGACCCAGTACTTC.

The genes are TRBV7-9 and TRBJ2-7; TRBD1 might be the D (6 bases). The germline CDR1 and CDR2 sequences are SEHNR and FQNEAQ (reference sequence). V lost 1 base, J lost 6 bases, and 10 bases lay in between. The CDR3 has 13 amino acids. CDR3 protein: CASSLVTGPEQYF. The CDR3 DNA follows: TGTGCCAGCAGCTTAGTGACAGGCCCCGAGCAGTACTTC.

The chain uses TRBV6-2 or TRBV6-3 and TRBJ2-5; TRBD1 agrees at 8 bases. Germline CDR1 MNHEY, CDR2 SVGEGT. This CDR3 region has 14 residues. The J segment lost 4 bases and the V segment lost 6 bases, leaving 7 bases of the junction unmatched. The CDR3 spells CASSPGTGLETQYF. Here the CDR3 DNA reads TGTGCCAGCAGCCCTGGGACAGGACTAGAGACCCAGTACTTC.

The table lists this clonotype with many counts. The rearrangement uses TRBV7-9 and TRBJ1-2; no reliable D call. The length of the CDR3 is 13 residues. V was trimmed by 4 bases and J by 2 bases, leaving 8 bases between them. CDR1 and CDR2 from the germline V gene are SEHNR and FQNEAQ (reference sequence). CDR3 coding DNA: TGTGCCAGCAGCTCACCGGCGAACTATGGCTACACCTTC. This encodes CASSSPANYGYTF.

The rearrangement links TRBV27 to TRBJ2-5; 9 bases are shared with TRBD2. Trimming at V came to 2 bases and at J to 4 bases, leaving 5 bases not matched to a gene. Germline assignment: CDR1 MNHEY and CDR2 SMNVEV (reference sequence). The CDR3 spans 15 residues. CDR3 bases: TGTGCCAGCAGTTTAGGACTAGCGACCAGAGAGACCCAGTACTTC. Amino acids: CASSLGLATRETQYF.

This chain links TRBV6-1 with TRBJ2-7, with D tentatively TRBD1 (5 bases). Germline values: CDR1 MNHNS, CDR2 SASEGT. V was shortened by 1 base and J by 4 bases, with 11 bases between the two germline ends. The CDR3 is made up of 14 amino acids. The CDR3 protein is CASSEDRNGYEQYF. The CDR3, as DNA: TGTGCCAGCAGTGAAGACAGGAATGGGTACGAGCAGTACTTC.

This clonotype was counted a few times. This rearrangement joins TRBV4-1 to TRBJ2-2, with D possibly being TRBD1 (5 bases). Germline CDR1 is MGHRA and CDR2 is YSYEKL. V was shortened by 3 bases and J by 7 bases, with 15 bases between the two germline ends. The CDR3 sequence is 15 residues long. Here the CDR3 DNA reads TGCGCCAGCAGCCAGGTCCAACAGGCTCTCGGGGAGCTGTTTTTT. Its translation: CASSQVQQALGELFF.

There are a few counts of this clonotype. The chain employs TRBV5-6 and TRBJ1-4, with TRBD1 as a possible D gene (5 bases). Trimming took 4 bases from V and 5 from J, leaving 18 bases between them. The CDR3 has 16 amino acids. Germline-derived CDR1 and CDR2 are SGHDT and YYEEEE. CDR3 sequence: CASSRGTQGRNEKLFF. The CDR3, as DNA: TGTGCCAGCAGCAGGGGTACTCAGGGTCGAAATGAAAAACTGTTTTTT.

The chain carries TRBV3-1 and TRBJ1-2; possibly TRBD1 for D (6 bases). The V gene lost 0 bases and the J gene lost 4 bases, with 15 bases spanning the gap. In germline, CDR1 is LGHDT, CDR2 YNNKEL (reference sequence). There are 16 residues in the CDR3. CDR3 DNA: TGTGCCAGCAGCCAAGATGAGGGGGTTAAAAGCTATGGCTACACCTTC. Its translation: CASSQDEGVKSYGYTF.